One and the same sample provided the 32 T cell receptor beta chains below, sequenced in a study of blood T cell repertoires in COVID-19 (dated by TCRdb to 2018 to 2020). Library construction relied on the immunoSEQ multiplex PCR assay. Entries here come from immuneACCESS through TCRdb and include only in-frame sequences with V and J called. Some clones fail to appear in such tables; in the studies checked, an unresolved V gene covers under half of the shortfall, and the cause of the remainder is unknown. This sample lists roughly 280,000 clones; around nine tenths were detected once. About 5% of the sample comes from the top ten. The sequenced material came from peripheral blood. The receptors were gathered from a woman aged 55-70 years with COVID-19, enrolled during active disease.

The gene calls are TRBV7-8 and TRBJ2-4; the match to TRBD1 covers 9 bases. Germline V gene data show CDR1 as SGHVS and CDR2 as FQNEAQ. V lost 3 bases to trimming and J lost 7 bases; unmatched junction nucleotides: 1. This CDR3 region has 13 residues. The CDR3 bases are TGTGCCAGCAGCTTGGGACAGGGCAACATTCAGTACTTC. Its translation is CASSLGQGNIQYF.

The V call is TRBV18, the J call TRBJ1-2; TRBD1 agrees at 7 bases. CDR3 size: 14 residues. Germline CDR1 is KGHSH and CDR2 is LQKENI. V lost 4 bases, J lost 2 bases, and 4 bases stayed unmatched. Written as DNA, the CDR3 is TGTGCCAGCTCACGGGGACAGTCCAACTATGGCTACACCTTC. This codes for CASSRGQSNYGYTF.

This chain joins TRBV5-1 and TRBJ2-1; 9 bases line up with TRBD2. The germline V gene encodes CDR1 SGHRS and CDR2 YFSETQ. The V gene end was trimmed by 4 bases and the J gene end by 3 bases; junction bases not matched to a gene: 5. This CDR3 has 15 residues. The CDR3 here is CASSVAGEYYNEQFF. The CDR3 DNA follows: TGCGCCAGCAGCGTAGCGGGAGAGTACTACAATGAGCAGTTCTTC.

The chain links TRBV18 to TRBJ2-1; 12 bases are shared with TRBD2. The CDR3 has 16 residues. V lost 3 bases, J lost 7 bases, and 7 bases stayed unmatched. Germline assignment: CDR1 KGHSH and CDR2 LQKENI. As DNA, the CDR3 is TGTGCCAGCTCACCGGCTAGCGGGAGGGCGGGGAATGAGCAGTTCTTC. The encoded protein is CASSPASGRAGNEQFF.

The rearrangement links TRBV7-2 to TRBJ1-6; 7 nucleotides align to TRBD1. The germline V gene encodes CDR1 SGHTA and CDR2 FQGNSA. The CDR3 loop spans 16 amino acids. The junction had 4 bases not matched to a gene; V was cut back by 5 bases and J by 0 bases. Here the CDR3 DNA reads TGTGCCAGCAGCCGGGACAGTAGCTCCTATAATTCACCCCTCCACTTT. Translated: CASSRDSSSYNSPLHF.

V usage is TRBV6-5 and J usage is TRBJ2-7, with 9 bases that match TRBD1. The CDR3 consists of 15 residues. Losses at the gene ends were 6 bases for V and 3 bases for J; bases not matched to a gene: 9. The germline V gene has CDR1 MNHEY and CDR2 SVGAGI. In DNA form, the CDR3 reads TGTGCCAGCAGAGTGGGACAGGGAGCTTTCTACGAGCAGTACTTC. Amino acid sequence: CASRVGQGAFYEQYF.

The chain joins TRBV4-2 to TRBJ2-1; 8 bases line up with TRBD2. The CDR3 has 15 amino acids. CDR1 is LGHNA, CDR2 YNFKEQ, per germline. J lost 6 bases, V lost 1 base, and 5 bases had no gene match. As DNA, the CDR3 is TGTGCCAGCAGCCAAGGGGGAGCGGGAGTCAATGAGCAGTTCTTC. Its protein product is CASSQGGAGVNEQFF.

CDR3 amino acids: CASSPPLVEETQYF. The CDR3 DNA reads as TGTGCCAGCAGTCCCCCTCTGGTGGAGGAGACCCAGTACTTC. The chain combines TRBV28 with TRBJ2-5, with D unresolved. The V gene lost 5 bases and the J gene lost 5 bases, with 15 bases spanning the gap. Per the germline V gene, CDR1 is MDHEN and CDR2 is SYDVKM. The CDR3 loop spans 14 amino acids. Supplemented by reference TRBV28 and TRBJ2-5, the full variable domain reads DVKVTQSSRYLVKRTGEKVFLECVQDMDHENMFWYRQDPGLGLRLIYFSYDVKMKEKGDIPEGYSVSREKKERFSLILESASTNQTSMYLCASSPPLVEETQYFGPGTRLLVL.

The chain couples TRBV5-1 to TRBJ1-6, with 9 bases that match TRBD1. CDR3 length: 16 amino acids. CDR1 SGHRS and CDR2 YFSETQ come from the germline V gene. Trimming cost V 4 bases and J 9 bases; bases outside gene matches: 11. The CDR3 nucleotides are TGCGCCAGCAGCAACAATGCGGGACAGGGACCTTCACCCCTCCACTTT. It codes for CASSNNAGQGPSPLHF.

This clone has only one observation. This sequence joins TRBV6-4 and TRBJ2-3; 10 positions match TRBD2. This CDR3 is 15 amino acids long. The germline V gene encodes CDR1 MRHNA and CDR2 SNTAGT. V dropped 2 bases and J dropped 6; count of bases not matched to a gene: 5. CDR3 DNA sequence: TGTGCCAGCAGTGACGTGCTAGCGGGAGTGGATACGCAGTATTTT. It encodes CASSDVLAGVDTQYF.

This clone was counted once. The chain employs TRBV5-3 and TRBJ1-1; TRBD1 agrees at 7 bases. TRBV5-3 falls under the ORF class, with uncertain function. This CDR3 has 18 residues. J was trimmed by 1 base and V by 0 bases; bases with no gene match: 12. The CDR3 coding sequence is TGTGCCAGAAGCTTGGGAGAAGGGACAGCAGGGAGGAACACTGAAGCTTTCTTT. It is translated as CARSLGEGTAGRNTEAFF.

The chain combines TRBV4-1 with TRBJ2-1; 11 bases align to TRBD2. J was trimmed by 2 bases and V by 4 bases; bases with no gene match: 4. The germline V gene has CDR1 MGHRA and CDR2 YSYEKL. This CDR3 contains 16 residues. Here the CDR3 reads CASSRGLADTYNEQFF. CDR3 DNA sequence: TGCGCCAGCAGCCGGGGACTAGCGGACACCTACAATGAGCAGTTCTTC.

The chain employs TRBV2 and TRBJ2-1, with 7 bases fitting TRBD1. This CDR3 contains 13 residues. The V gene end was trimmed by 6 bases and the J gene end by 4 bases; junction bases not matched to a gene: 3. Germline loops: CDR1 SNHLY, CDR2 FYNNEI. As DNA, the CDR3 is TGTGCCAGCAGGATGACAGGGTACAATGAGCAGTTCTTC. This sequence encodes CASRMTGYNEQFF.

This chain connects TRBV28 to TRBJ1-2; D not resolved. V was pared by 5 bases and J by 0 bases, with 10 bases between. This CDR3 is 14 amino acids long. Germline V lookup: CDR1 MDHEN, CDR2 SYDVKM. The CDR3 sequence: CASSPGPTNYGYTF. CDR3 nucleotide sequence: TGTGCCAGCAGTCCAGGCCCTACTAACTATGGCTACACCTTC.

This clone was seen once. The genes are TRBV6-1 and TRBJ1-3; D unresolved. The V end lost 3 bases, the J end lost 2 bases, and 11 bases lay between the germline ends. CDR3 length equals 15 residues. Germline loops: CDR1 MNHNS, CDR2 SASEGT. The CDR3 nucleotides read TGTGCCAGCAGTGATATACACCGGGCTGGAAACACCATATATTTT. Translated: CASSDIHRAGNTIYF.

The V gene is TRBV11-2, the J gene TRBJ1-4, with 9 nucleotides matching TRBD1. The V gene's germline CDR1 is SGHAT and CDR2 FQNNGV. Trimming cost V 3 bases and J 8 bases; bases outside gene matches: 4. The CDR3 runs to 14 residues. Written as DNA, the CDR3 is TGTGCCAGCAGCTTCGACAGGGGGAACGAAAAACTGTTTTTT. This encodes CASSFDRGNEKLFF.

The rearrangement joins TRBV7-8 to TRBJ1-3, with D uncertain. The CDR3 is 15 amino acids. The V end lost 5 bases, the J end lost 0 bases, and 11 bases lay between the germline ends. Germline V gives CDR1 SGHVS, CDR2 FQNEAQ. CDR3 sequence: CASSRGRGSGNTIYF. CDR3 nucleotide sequence: TGTGCCAGCAGCCGTGGACGGGGCTCTGGAAACACCATATATTTT.

The chain carries TRBV10-3 and TRBJ2-2; 8 bases agree with TRBD2. The CDR3 covers 17 residues. In germline, CDR1 is ENHRY, CDR2 SYGVKD. J was trimmed by 2 bases and V by 8 bases; bases with no gene match: 13. The CDR3 nucleotides are TGTGCCATCCGGAGCGGGGGTAGCGGGGTTAACACCGGGGAGCTGTTTTTT. Protein product: CAIRSGGSGVNTGELFF.

The rearrangement links TRBV5-4 to TRBJ2-1; TRBD1 matches 8 bases. V lost 4 bases, J lost 1 base, and 7 bases stayed unmatched. The CDR3 is made up of 16 amino acids. Germline V gene data show CDR1 as SGHNT and CDR2 as YYREEE (reference sequence). For the CDR3, the DNA is TGTGCCAGCAGCCCTCGAGGACAGGGATCCTACAATGAGCAGTTCTTC. Its protein product is CASSPRGQGSYNEQFF. The complete variable domain, with remaining parts taken from reference TRBV5-4 and TRBJ2-1, reads ETGVTQSPTHLIKTRGQQVTLRCSSQSGHNTVSWYQQALGQGPQFIFQYYREEENGRGNFPPRFSGLQFPNYSSELNVNALELDDSALYLCASSPRGQGSYNEQFFGPGTRLTVL.

V is TRBV19 and J is TRBJ2-7; 8 nucleotides align to TRBD1. The V segment lost 2 bases and the J segment 3 bases; nucleotides outside the gene matches: 6. Germline V gene sequence: CDR1 LNHDA, CDR2 SQIVND (reference sequence). The CDR3 spans 15 residues. This CDR3 is CASSIKGQEFYEQYF. CDR3 DNA sequence: TGTGCCAGTAGTATAAAGGGACAGGAGTTCTACGAGCAGTACTTC.

The chain carries TRBV5-1 and TRBJ2-1, with 14 bases lining up with TRBD2. Trimming removed 4 bases from V and 10 bases from J; junction bases left unmatched: 7. Germline CDR1 is SGHRS and CDR2 is YFSETQ. CDR3 length equals 15 residues. Written as DNA, the CDR3 is TGCGCCAGCAGCACGGGACTAGCGGGAGCGAACGAGCAGTTCTTC. It translates to CASSTGLAGANEQFF. Combining the CDR3 with reference TRBV5-1 and TRBJ2-1 gives the whole variable domain KAGVTQTPRYLIKTRGQQVTLSCSPISGHRSVSWYQQTPGQGLQFLFEYFSETQRNKGNFPGRFSGRQFSNSRSEMNVSTLELGDSALYLCASSTGLAGANEQFFGPGTRLTVL.

The chain links TRBV4-3 to TRBJ1-2; 7 positions agree with TRBD1. This CDR3 spans 15 amino acids. With 0 bases clipped from V and 8 bases from J, the junction kept 9 bases outside the gene matches. Germline V gene data show CDR1 as LGHNA and CDR2 as YSLEER. CDR3 in DNA: TGCGCCAGCAGCCAAGAGACAGGGCGAGAGGGCGGCTACACCTTC. Its protein is CASSQETGREGGYTF.

The chain carries TRBV4-2 and TRBJ1-5; 10 bases are a match to TRBD1. Trimming at V came to 0 bases and at J to 11 bases, leaving 4 bases not matched to a gene. CDR3 length equals 14 residues. The germline V gene encodes CDR1 LGHNA and CDR2 YNFKEQ. The DNA of the CDR3 is TGTGCCAGCAGCCAAGAGGGGACAGGGGCAGCCCAGCATTTT. Its translation is CASSQEGTGAAQHF.

The chain joins TRBV15 to TRBJ2-7; TRBD2 matches 9 bases. The CDR3 is 19 amino acids. Trimming cost V 1 base and J 3 bases; bases outside gene matches: 16. Per the germline V gene, CDR1 is LNHNV and CDR2 is YYDKDF (reference sequence). The CDR3 DNA reads TGTGCCACCAGCAGAGCCCCGGCTAGCGGGGTAGGGGCCCTCTACGAGCAGTACTTC. Protein product: CATSRAPASGVGALYEQYF.

Concerning this clone itself: The identical CDR3 is also encoded by other nucleotide sequences in the sample. V and J are TRBV5-1 and TRBJ1-4, with a possible D match to TRBD1 (5 bases). Germline assignment: CDR1 SGHRS and CDR2 YFSETQ. The CDR3 contains 15 residues. Between the trimmed V and J ends, which lost 1 base and 0 bases, there was a span of 7 bases. This CDR3 is CASSLQGATNEKLFF. The CDR3 coding sequence is TGCGCCAGCAGCTTGCAGGGCGCAACTAATGAAAAACTGTTTTTT.

The rearrangement joins TRBV19 to TRBJ1-3; 10 bases are a match to TRBD1. Germline CDR1 and CDR2: LNHDA and SQIVND (reference sequence). The V segment lost 9 bases and the J segment 4 bases; nucleotides outside the gene matches: 6. This CDR3 has 14 amino acids. This chain's CDR3 is CASKGQGTGNTIYF. The CDR3, as DNA: TGTGCCAGCAAGGGACAGGGGACGGGAAACACCATATATTTT.

The rearrangement links TRBV5-4 to TRBJ2-7, with TRBD2 as a possible D gene (5 bases). CDR3 length equals 14 residues. Trimming took off 3 bases at V and 0 bases at J, with 10 bases between the two ends. Germline V gene lookup returns CDR1 SGHNT and CDR2 YYREEE (reference sequence). CDR3: CASSSRGTSYEQYF. The DNA for the CDR3 is TGTGCCAGCAGCTCTCGGGGTACCTCCTACGAGCAGTACTTC.

The V and J genes are TRBV11-3 and TRBJ2-3; 9 positions agree with TRBD2. This CDR3 contains 16 residues. Unmatched junction bases numbered 10, after V lost 5 bases and J lost 4 bases. Germline CDR1 SGHNT, CDR2 YENEEA. DNA of the CDR3: TGTGCCAGCAGCAAGGGGGCTAGCGGGATGGCAGATACGCAGTATTTT. Encoded protein: CASSKGASGMADTQYF.

The chain couples TRBV6-1 to TRBJ1-4; 7 bases match TRBD1. Germline assignment: CDR1 MNHNS and CDR2 SASEGT. The CDR3 contains 17 residues. V lost 1 base and J lost 5; bases outside the gene matches: 10. Written as DNA, the CDR3 is TGTGCCAGCAGTGAAGTGTTCAGGGGGGTGACGAATGAAAAACTGTTTTTT. Translation: CASSEVFRGVTNEKLFF.

This chain connects TRBV6-2 or TRBV6-3 to TRBJ1-2; the match to TRBD1 covers 8 bases. After removal of 0 bases from V and 8 bases from J, the junction contained 2 bases not matched to a gene. CDR1 MNHEY and CDR2 SVGEGT come from the germline V gene. The CDR3 spans 13 residues. The CDR3 DNA is TGTGCCAGCAGTTACTCGCACAGGGGGGGCTACACCTTC. This gives the protein CASSYSHRGGYTF.

V usage is TRBV19 and J usage is TRBJ1-1; D possibly corresponds to TRBD1 (5 bases). Germline V gene lookup returns CDR1 LNHDA and CDR2 SQIVND (reference sequence). V was shortened by 4 bases and J by 9 bases, with 15 bases between the two germline ends. This CDR3 contains 13 residues. CDR3 residues: CASSTVNQGQAFF. CDR3 sequence (DNA): TGTGCCAGTAGTACGGTAAACCAGGGCCAAGCTTTCTTT.

The genes are TRBV14 and TRBJ2-3; TRBD2 agrees at 12 bases. The CDR3 loop spans 15 amino acids. In germline, CDR1 is SGHDN, CDR2 FVKESK. With V trimmed by 4 bases and J by 5 bases, 4 bases remained unmatched. The CDR3 loop is CASSRRTSGIDTQYF. CDR3 nucleotide sequence: TGTGCCAGCAGCCGCCGGACTAGCGGGATAGATACGCAGTATTTT.